This paragraph reports one T cell receptor beta chain. Its antigen remains unknown. The data belong to a study of shared clonotypes between healthy human individuals. The healthy adult donors were HIV-negative and reported no recent acute infections or vaccinations. Study-wide points: Specimens sampled were limited to blood, with tissue repertoires likely differing.

At a deep level, the assay was run. Genomic DNA of every subset was divided equally among multiple immunoSEQ plates. Clones were read by immunoSEQ multiplex PCR, and TCRdb kept only the in-frame ones, dropping some. The data show 1.4 million or so clones, 98% seen once. The origin of this receptor is a man younger than 40 in good health. The specimen sequenced was naive CD4+ T cells sorted from blood. The subset is: CD45RA+ positively selected.

The CDR3 loop reads CSVAGVGGRITDTQYF. DNA for the CDR3: TGCAGCGTTGCAGGCGTGGGCGGGAGGATCACAGATACGCAGTATTTT. The V and J genes are TRBV29-1 and TRBJ2-3; TRBD2 matches at 8 bases. This CDR3 comprises 16 residues. Per the germline V gene, CDR1 is SQVTM and CDR2 is ANQGSEA. V was clipped by 4 bases and J by 2 bases; unmatched bases: 11.